This is a list of T cell receptor beta chains from one sample in a study of blood T cell repertoires in COVID-19. Measured with immunoSEQ multiplex PCR; TCRdb has only the in-frame clones, and not every one. In the table there are approximately 200,000 clones, approximately 81% of which are singletons. Sequencing was done on a sample of peripheral blood. The receptors shown here come from a man aged 35 to 55 with acute or convalescent COVID-19. Each CDR3 is given with its conserved first and last residue. Each record gives: D gene, V gene, clone size, J gene, CDR3 protein, CDR3 DNA. D genes are given only for firm matches. Some rows have no size entry. The others give once, few or many, or a class for an expanded clone.

>TRBD2|TRBV7-2|.|TRBJ2-7
CASSLASGGAKYEQYF
TGTGCCAGCAGCTTAGCTAGCGGGGGGGCCAAGTACGAGCAGTACTTC
>.|TRBV6-4|.|TRBJ2-5
CASSAGHDALGETQYF
TGTGCCAGCAGTGCGGGACATGACGCTTTAGGGGAGACCCAGTACTTC
>TRBD1|TRBV6-1|few|TRBJ2-7
CASSEIQGGTYEQYF
TGTGCCAGCAGTGAAATACAGGGGGGCACCTACGAGCAGTACTTC
>.|TRBV9|.|TRBJ1-3
CASSVQGGSGNTIYF
TGTGCCAGCAGCGTCCAAGGGGGCTCTGGAAACACCATATATTTT
>.|TRBV7-9|.|TRBJ1-2
CASSTGSFYGYTF
TGTGCCAGCAGCACCGGGTCCTTCTATGGCTACACCTTC
>.|TRBV3-1/TRBV3-2|few|TRBJ1-6
CASSIQGRDSPLHF
TGTGCCAGCAGTATACAGGGTCGAGATTCACCCCTCCACTTT
>TRBD1|TRBV2|.|TRBJ2-7
CASSLRDSPYEQYF
TGTGCCAGCAGTCTCCGGGACAGTCCCTACGAGCAGTACTTC
>TRBD2|TRBV5-6|few|TRBJ2-7
CASKEAGVWGDTYEQYF
TGTGCCAGCAAGGAAGCGGGAGTCTGGGGGGATACCTACGAGCAGTACTTC
>.|TRBV29-1|.|TRBJ1-1
CSVMALRGDTEAFF
TGCAGCGTTATGGCCCTTCGGGGAGACACTGAAGCTTTCTTT
>.|TRBV6-5|.|TRBJ2-3
CASRPGTDTQYF
TGTGCCAGCAGGCCGGGCACAGATACGCAGTATTTT
>.|TRBV6-5|.|TRBJ1-3
CASSYSQGSGNTIYF
TGTGCCAGCAGTTACTCTCAGGGATCTGGAAACACCATATATTTT
>TRBD1|TRBV27|.|TRBJ1-1
CASSYGQGQGEAFF
TGTGCCAGCAGTTACGGACAGGGGCAAGGTGAAGCTTTCTTT
>.|TRBV14|.|TRBJ2-5
CASSLRAGEETQYF
TGTGCCAGCAGCCTTCGGGCAGGGGAAGAGACCCAGTACTTC
>.|TRBV11-3|.|TRBJ2-5
CASSPGGRGQETQYF
TGTGCCAGCAGCCCTGGGGGCAGGGGCCAAGAGACCCAGTACTTC
>TRBD2|TRBV29-1|.|TRBJ2-7
CSVAHSGAKVYEQYF
TGCAGCGTTGCCCATAGCGGGGCGAAGGTCTACGAGCAGTACTTC
>TRBD1|TRBV5-8|.|TRBJ1-6
CASSPDRGSPLHF
TGTGCCAGCAGCCCTGACAGGGGTTCACCCCTCCACTTT
>.|TRBV28|.|TRBJ1-2
CASSLEPGGNYGYTF
TGTGCCAGCAGCCTTGAACCGGGGGGGAACTATGGCTACACCTTC
>TRBD1|TRBV19|once|TRBJ1-5
CASSIGGTGGQPQHF
TGTGCCAGTAGTATAGGTGGAACAGGGGGTCAGCCCCAGCATTTT
>TRBD1|TRBV9|.|TRBJ2-2
CASSVGPGQGVRSGELFF
TGTGCCAGCAGCGTAGGTCCGGGCCAGGGGGTGAGATCCGGGGAGCTGTTTTTT
>.|TRBV2|.|TRBJ2-2
CASRVDVGRATGELFF
TGTGCCAGCAGGGTGGACGTAGGCAGGGCCACCGGGGAGCTGTTTTTT
>TRBD1|TRBV28|.|TRBJ2-7
CASTGTGTYEQYF
TGTGCCAGCACCGGGACAGGGACCTACGAGCAGTACTTC
>.|TRBV4-1|.|TRBJ1-4
CASSQGRYEKLFF
TGCGCCAGCAGCCAGGGCCGGTATGAAAAACTGTTTTTT
>.|TRBV4-1|.|TRBJ1-6
CASSGRAGDNSPLHF
TGCGCCAGCAGCGGCCGGGCAGGGGATAATTCACCCCTCCACTTT
>.|TRBV27|few|TRBJ1-2
CASGPRETYGYTF
TGTGCCAGCGGTCCCAGGGAAACCTATGGCTACACCTTC
>.|TRBV10-2|.|TRBJ2-5
CASSAREETQYF
TGCGCCAGCAGTGCCAGGGAAGAGACCCAGTACTTC
>TRBD1|TRBV30|.|TRBJ2-5
CALGQYQETQYF
TGTGCCTTGGGACAGTACCAAGAGACCCAGTACTTC
>TRBD1|TRBV28|.|TRBJ2-7
CASRLQDRARTLSYEQYF
TGTGCCAGCAGATTACAAGACAGGGCCAGGACACTGTCCTACGAGCAGTACTTC
>TRBD2|TRBV7-2|once|TRBJ2-7
CASSAGGGATYEQYF
TGTGCCAGCAGCGCGGGGGGGGGCGCTACCTACGAGCAGTACTTC
>.|TRBV5-1|.|TRBJ2-5
CASSLEGAETQYF
TGCGCCAGCAGCTTGGAAGGGGCAGAGACCCAGTACTTC
>.|TRBV3-1/TRBV3-2|.|TRBJ1-6
CASSQLGGRVSPLHF
TGTGCCAGCAGCCAGCTGGGAGGCAGGGTCTCACCCCTCCACTTT
>.|TRBV6-1|.|TRBJ1-5
CASSEARQISNQPQHF
TGTGCCAGCAGTGAAGCTAGACAGATTAGCAATCAGCCCCAGCATTTT
>TRBD1|TRBV6-5|.|TRBJ2-2
CASRGTGRNTGELFF
TGTGCCAGCAGAGGGACAGGGAGGAACACCGGGGAGCTGTTTTTT
>TRBD2|TRBV27|.|TRBJ2-2
CASSSRTSGGRRDTGELFF
TGTGCCAGCAGTTCACGGACTAGCGGGGGGAGGCGTGACACCGGGGAGCTGTTTTTT
>TRBD1|TRBV19|.|TRBJ1-1
CASSRGTGPLYTEAFF
TGTGCCAGTAGTAGAGGGACAGGGCCCCTTTACACTGAAGCTTTCTTT
>TRBD1|TRBV9|once|TRBJ1-4
CASSVSHAPGQGNEKLFF
TGTGCCAGCAGCGTATCTCATGCCCCCGGACAGGGTAATGAAAAACTGTTTTTT
>TRBD1|TRBV29-1|.|TRBJ2-3
CSVPGQGGPDTQYF
TGCAGCGTACCGGGACAGGGAGGCCCAGATACGCAGTATTTT
>TRBD1|TRBV6-5|.|TRBJ1-2
CASRGPGQGRGYTF
TGTGCCAGCAGAGGACCGGGACAGGGGCGTGGCTACACCTTC
>TRBD2|TRBV5-1|.|TRBJ2-1
CASSLGTSHENEQFF
TGCGCCAGCAGCTTGGGGACTAGCCATGAGAATGAGCAGTTCTTC
>TRBD1|TRBV6-5|.|TRBJ2-7
CASSQGVHEQYF
TGTGCCAGCAGTCAGGGGGTGCACGAGCAGTACTTC
>.|TRBV2|.|TRBJ1-2
CASSERAGANYGYTF
TGTGCCAGCAGTGAACGGGCAGGGGCTAACTATGGCTACACCTTC
>TRBD1|TRBV7-2|.|TRBJ2-7
CASSSTGGRYEQYF
TGTGCCAGCAGCTCTACAGGGGGGCGATACGAGCAGTACTTC
>TRBD1|TRBV3-1/TRBV3-2|.|TRBJ2-5
CASSQGSTLGQGYQETQYF
TGTGCCAGCAGCCAAGGCTCAACTTTAGGACAGGGGTACCAAGAGACCCAGTACTTC
>TRBD1|TRBV11-2|.|TRBJ2-7
CASSLGTGPRGEQYF
TGTGCCAGCAGCTTGGGGACAGGGCCCCGGGGCGAGCAGTACTTC
>TRBD1|TRBV5-4|.|TRBJ1-5
CASSLSTGDQPQHF
TGTGCCAGCAGCTTGTCTACAGGGGATCAGCCCCAGCATTTT
>.|TRBV30|.|TRBJ1-5
CAWSPYQGQPQHF
TGTGCCTGGAGTCCCTATCAGGGCCAGCCCCAGCATTTT
>.|TRBV7-9|.|TRBJ1-1
CASSPAGTRGAFF
TGTGCCAGCAGTCCGGCTGGGACTCGCGGGGCTTTCTTT
>.|TRBV4-3|once|TRBJ2-7
CASSLQIQGSYEQYF
TGCGCCAGCAGCCTCCAAATACAGGGCTCCTACGAGCAGTACTTC
>TRBD2|TRBV6-5|once|TRBJ2-5
CASSTGGWQETQYF
TGTGCCAGCAGTACCGGGGGGTGGCAAGAGACCCAGTACTTC